The 23 T cell receptor beta chains below all came from one sample that was sequenced in a study of shared clonotypes between healthy human individuals. Assay: immunoSEQ multiplex PCR; the TCRdb copy retains only in-frame clones and omits some. The data contain approximately 2.5 million clones, just over 90% of them singletons. Sequenced material: naive CD4+ T cells sorted from blood. The sample's subset: CD45RA+ positively selected. The receptors derive from a man aged 18 to 29 in good health.

This clone was detected only once. This sequence joins TRBV11-2 and TRBJ1-2; TRBD1 might be the D (5 bases). V dropped 1 base and J dropped 7 bases, with 10 bases sitting between them. The CDR3 is 13 amino acids. Per the germline V gene, CDR1 is SGHAT and CDR2 is FQNNGV. This CDR3 reads CASSLVQGGGYTF. CDR3 bases: TGTGCCAGCAGCTTAGTCCAGGGTGGTGGCTACACCTTC.

The CDR3 sequence is CASSQVRASTDTQYF. The CDR3 coding sequence is TGCGCCAGCAGCCAGGTCAGGGCTAGCACAGATACGCAGTATTTT. The rearrangement uses TRBV4-1 and TRBJ2-3; weak D call: TRBD1 (5 bases). V shed 3 bases and J shed 0 bases, with 10 bases lying between them. The germline V gene has CDR1 MGHRA and CDR2 YSYEKL. CDR3 size: 15 residues.

Of note for this clone: Other DNA sequences of this sample code for an identical CDR3. This chain links TRBV5-1 with TRBJ2-5, with 8 bases identical to TRBD2. Germline CDR1 reads SGHRS; CDR2 reads YFSETQ. Trimming at V came to 0 bases and at J to 4 bases, leaving 2 bases not matched to a gene. This CDR3 contains 14 residues. This CDR3 is CASSLGREGETQYF. The DNA for the CDR3 is TGCGCCAGCAGCTTGGGACGGGAGGGAGAGACCCAGTACTTC.

In regard to this clone: Other DNA variants within this sample encode the same CDR3. The V call is TRBV18, the J call TRBJ2-3, with TRBD2 identical over 8 bases. V lost 3 bases, J lost 0 bases, and 2 bases stayed unmatched. CDR1 KGHSH and CDR2 LQKENI come from the germline V gene. The CDR3 loop spans 15 amino acids. As DNA, the CDR3 is TGTGCCAGCTCACCTACTAGCGGTAGCACAGATACGCAGTATTTT. Its translation is CASSPTSGSTDTQYF.

The CDR3 nucleotides are TGTGCCAGCAGTTCGCCAGGGACCTATGGCTACACCTTC. It codes for CASSSPGTYGYTF. The rearrangement uses TRBV27 and TRBJ1-2, with a possible D match to TRBD1 (5 bases). V was cut by 4 bases and J by 4 bases, with 10 bases left in between. The CDR3 covers 13 residues. Germline CDR1 reads MNHEY; CDR2 reads SMNVEV (reference sequence).

On this clone itself: Other DNA sequences in the sample encode the same CDR3. The chain is built from TRBV9 and TRBJ1-5, with 7 positions matching TRBD1. CDR3 size: 14 residues. Germline loops: CDR1 SGDLS, CDR2 YYNGEE. V dropped 2 bases and J dropped 2; count of bases not matched to a gene: 1. The CDR3 sequence: CASSVGQGNQPQHF. CDR3 sequence (DNA): TGTGCCAGCAGCGTCGGACAGGGCAATCAGCCCCAGCATTTT.

The chain uses TRBV18 and TRBJ2-2; TRBD1 matches 8 bases. Germline V lookup: CDR1 KGHSH, CDR2 LQKENI. The length of the CDR3 is 16 residues. J lost 1 base, V lost 6 bases, and 7 bases had no gene match. CDR3 amino acids: CASSLKGTGNTGELFF. For the CDR3, the DNA is TGTGCCAGCTCCCTAAAGGGGACAGGGAACACCGGGGAGCTGTTTTTT.

This chain connects TRBV6-6 to TRBJ2-3, with 10 positions matching TRBD2. CDR3 size: 15 residues. V dropped 8 bases and J dropped 2; count of bases not matched to a gene: 7. The germline V gene encodes CDR1 MNHNY and CDR2 SVGAGI (reference sequence). The CDR3 sequence: CASWRTSGLTDTQYF. In nucleotides, the CDR3 is TGTGCCAGCTGGAGGACTAGCGGCCTCACAGATACGCAGTATTTT.

The chain couples TRBV7-8 to TRBJ1-4; 8 bases align to TRBD1. V lost 5 bases and J lost 5; bases outside the gene matches: 7. Looked up from germline, CDR1 is SGHVS and CDR2 is FQNEAQ. The CDR3 sequence is 15 residues long. The CDR3 reads CASSPRQGLNEKLFF. The CDR3 DNA follows: TGTGCCAGCAGCCCCCGACAGGGGCTCAATGAAAAACTGTTTTTT.

In the case of this clone: Its ends do not fully match the called genes, so a read error is possible. The chain links TRBV6-1 to TRBJ2-7, with D possibly TRBD1 on 7 matching bases. The V gene's germline CDR1 is MNHNS and CDR2 SASEGT. This CDR3 has 9 residues. CDR3 in DNA: TGTGCCAGCAGTGAGGAGGGGGCTTTC. It codes for CASSEEGAF.

The rearrangement uses TRBV2 and TRBJ2-7; no definite D call. V lost 2 bases, J lost 7 bases, and 18 bases lay in between. Per germline, CDR1 SNHLY and CDR2 FYNNEI. The CDR3 spans 15 residues. This CDR3 reads CASSEYGSSYGEQYF. The CDR3 DNA reads as TGTGCCAGCAGTGAATATGGCTCAAGCTACGGGGAGCAGTACTTC.

CDR3 amino acids: CASSEAAPAFTDTQYF. The CDR3 DNA follows: TGCGCCAGCAGTGAGGCAGCCCCTGCTTTCACAGATACGCAGTATTTT. The V call is TRBV10-1, the J call TRBJ2-3, with D uncertain. CDR1 is WNHNN, CDR2 SYGVQD, per germline (reference sequence). The germline V and J ends were trimmed by 2 bases and 2 bases, with 14 bases remaining between them. This CDR3 comprises 16 residues.

V is TRBV5-6 and J is TRBJ2-6; possible D gene TRBD1, 5 bases. The length of the CDR3 is 17 residues. Germline lookup yields CDR1 SGHDT and CDR2 YYEEEE. V shed 4 bases and J shed 4 bases, with 18 bases lying between them. The CDR3: CASSLLGLSDGANVLTF. The CDR3 nucleotides are TGTGCCAGCAGCCTTTTGGGGCTGTCGGACGGGGCCAACGTCCTGACTTTC.

The V gene is TRBV6-6, the J gene TRBJ2-5; unclear D gene. Germline loops: CDR1 MNHNY, CDR2 SVGAGI (reference sequence). V lost 0 bases, J lost 1 base, and 12 bases lay in between. The CDR3 is made up of 16 amino acids. CDR3 in DNA: TGTGCCAGCAGTTACTCGGCCAGGTTGGGCCAAGAGACCCAGTACTTC. Translating gives CASSYSARLGQETQYF.

The chain joins TRBV2 to TRBJ1-2; 8 bases match TRBD1. The junction had 6 bases not matched to a gene; V was cut back by 6 bases and J by 3 bases. Germline CDR1 is SNHLY and CDR2 is FYNNEI. The CDR3 is made up of 14 amino acids. DNA of the CDR3: TGTGCCAGCAGCAATCAGGGGGCCCACTATGGCTACACCTTC. Amino acids: CASSNQGAHYGYTF.

This clone was observed a single time. The rearrangement links TRBV5-1 to TRBJ1-2, with unresolved D. Germline V gives CDR1 SGHRS, CDR2 YFSETQ. The CDR3 runs to 14 residues. V lost 6 bases, J lost 4 bases, and 16 bases lay in between. The DNA for the CDR3 is TGCGCCAGCACCACCCCGGAGGATAGCTATGGCTACACCTTC. It yields the protein CASTTPEDSYGYTF.

The chain employs TRBV6-1 and TRBJ2-1; D is undetermined. This CDR3 spans 12 amino acids. Germline loops: CDR1 MNHNS, CDR2 SASEGT. With 4 bases removed from V and 7 bases from J, the gap between germline ends came to 8 bases. In DNA, the CDR3 is TGTGCCAGCAGTGTAAAGGGAAATGAGCAGTTCTTC. Translated: CASSVKGNEQFF.

The rearrangement links TRBV7-2 to TRBJ2-5; the D gene is possibly TRBD2 (6 bases). Between the trimmed V and J ends, which lost 1 base and 4 bases, there was a span of 13 bases. The CDR3 covers 15 residues. CDR1 and CDR2 (germline): SGHTA, FQGNSA. The CDR3 here is CASSLVSLGGETQYF. Written as DNA, the CDR3 is TGTGCCAGCAGCTTAGTCAGCCTGGGGGGAGAGACCCAGTACTTC.

DNA of the CDR3: TGTGCCAGCAGTTTACTGGGACAGGTCATGGGCGAGCAGTACTTC. Translation gives CASSLLGQVMGEQYF. The gene calls are TRBV28 and TRBJ2-7; 8 bases line up with TRBD1. The length of the CDR3 is 15 residues. V gave up 2 bases and J gave up 6 bases; unmatched junction bases: 9. Per germline, CDR1 MDHEN and CDR2 SYDVKM.

This clone was seen a single time. The CDR3 loop is CASSFRSFGQSSSYNSPLHF. For the CDR3, the DNA is TGTGCCAGCAGTTTTCGGTCCTTCGGTCAGTCGAGCTCCTATAATTCACCCCTCCACTTT. V is TRBV28 and J is TRBJ1-6; unclear D gene. The CDR3 sequence is 20 residues long. Trimming stripped 3 bases from V and 0 bases from J, with 21 bases between. Germline V gives CDR1 MDHEN, CDR2 SYDVKM.

J is TRBJ1-2 and V is TRBV5-6; D gene uncertain. V lost 0 bases and J lost 8, with 11 bases in between. The CDR3 totals 13 residues. The germline gives CDR1 SGHDT, CDR2 YYEEEE. CDR3 bases: TGTGCCAGCAGCTTGGTTGGGGAGGAAGGCTACACCTTC. Its protein product is CASSLVGEEGYTF.

Comment on this clone: Additional DNA sequences in this sample encode the identical CDR3. The chain recombines TRBV2 with TRBJ2-6, with D uncertain. Per the germline V gene, CDR1 is SNHLY and CDR2 is FYNNEI. The CDR3 has 11 residues. Trimming removed 9 bases at V and 1 base at J, with 1 base between. CDR3 region: CASSGANVLTF. For the CDR3, the DNA is TGTGCCAGTTCTGGGGCCAACGTCCTGACTTTC.

The chain combines TRBV27 with TRBJ1-3; possible D gene TRBD1, 5 bases. The V gene's germline CDR1 is MNHEY and CDR2 SMNVEV (reference sequence). With 7 bases removed from V and 6 bases from J, the gap between germline ends came to 19 bases. This CDR3 is 15 amino acids long. Here the CDR3 DNA reads TGTGCCAGCACCTTGGGTAGGGGAGAGCTAAACACCATATATTTT. It translates to CASTLGRGELNTIYF.